This T cell receptor (beta chain) was profiled in a study of cytomegalovirus exposure and HLA in healthy donors. Per germline, CDR1 ENHRY and CDR2 SYGVKD. The trim removed 6 bases at V and 4 bases at J, leaving 15 bases unmatched. This CDR3 is built from 16 residues. Study-wide findings and caveats: In a later analysis, HLA-C alleles had the fewest associated TCRs, DRB1 alleles the most. A later analysis, which compared TCR beta chains of equal frequency, found the HLA-associated ones more clonally expanded.

For this clone: Its cognate antigen is unknown.

Vbeta (60) and Jbeta (13) primers were used in the PCR. The data were produced by immunoSEQ multiplex PCR, yet TCRdb's version contains in-frame clones alone and is incomplete. The profile shows 150,000 or so clones, 82% of them singletons. The chain employs TRBV10-3 and TRBJ2-7; 7 positions match TRBD1. The clonotype originates from a man aged 30 to 45 in good health and CMV-seropositive. The sequenced sample was PBMCs. The CDR3 here is CAIRSAQGSHGYEQYF. As DNA, the CDR3 is TGTGCCATCAGATCAGCACAGGGGAGCCACGGGTACGAGCAGTACTTC.